The 25 T cell receptor beta chains listed next were all sequenced from one sample in a study of control samples from healthy donors and cancer patients. The protocol was immunoSEQ multiplex PCR, while the TCRdb copy is restricted to in-frame clones and leaves out a portion. The repertoire consists of 150,000 to 200,000 clones, with about nine tenths occurring once and the leading ten covering less than 1.6%. The sequenced sample was blood. These receptors were collected from a woman aged 25 to 39 in good health.

This chain links TRBV19 with TRBJ1-6, with a weak D call TRBD1 (6 bases). CDR3 length: 13 amino acids. The V end lost 2 bases, the J end lost 10 bases, and 9 bases lay between the germline ends. From germline, CDR1 is LNHDA and CDR2 SQIVND (reference sequence). The CDR3 is CASSILGGSPLHF. CDR3 DNA sequence: TGTGCCAGTAGTATATTGGGGGGCTCACCCCTCCACTTT.

The rearrangement joins TRBV5-6 to TRBJ2-7, with 9 bases aligning to TRBD1. Germline trimming cut 4 bases from V and 6 bases from J; bases unmatched to any gene: 2. Germline V CDR1 and CDR2: SGHDT, YYEEEE. The CDR3 is 12 residues long. The CDR3 region has the DNA TGTGCCAGCAGCGCGGGACAGGGCGAGCAGTACTTC. This sequence encodes CASSAGQGEQYF.

This sequence joins TRBV6-1 and TRBJ2-7, with a tentative D call TRBD1 (6 bases). From germline, CDR1 is MNHNS and CDR2 SASEGT. The CDR3 totals 14 residues. The V end lost 2 bases, the J end lost 2 bases, and 10 bases lay between the germline ends. The CDR3 loop reads CASSEPGQTYEQYF. The CDR3, as DNA: TGTGCCAGCAGTGAACCTGGACAGACCTACGAGCAGTACTTC.

The chain carries TRBV29-1 and TRBJ2-1, with TRBD2 identical over 15 bases. With V trimmed by 6 bases and J by 1 base, 4 bases remained unmatched. There are 16 residues in the CDR3. Looked up from germline, CDR1 is SQVTM and CDR2 is ANQGSEA. The chain's CDR3 is CSVGTSGGYSYNEQFF. The CDR3 bases are TGCAGCGTAGGGACTAGCGGGGGGTATTCCTACAATGAGCAGTTCTTC.

The CDR3 nucleotides are TGTGCCAGCTCAAAAGGACAGGGGGTCAGCTACGAGCAGTACTTC. The encoded protein is CASSKGQGVSYEQYF. The V gene is TRBV18, the J gene TRBJ2-7; 10 nucleotides line up with TRBD1. The length of the CDR3 is 15 residues. V dropped 5 bases and J dropped 3; count of bases not matched to a gene: 7. Germline CDR1 and CDR2: KGHSH and LQKENI.

V usage is TRBV19 and J usage is TRBJ1-3; perhaps TRBD1 as D (5 bases). This CDR3 has 15 amino acids. V was shortened by 6 bases and J by 0 bases, with 12 bases between the two germline ends. In germline, CDR1 is LNHDA, CDR2 SQIVND (reference sequence). The CDR3 nucleotides read TGTGCCAGTAGCTCCGGGACGTACTCTGGAAACACCATATATTTT. Its protein product is CASSSGTYSGNTIYF.

A remark on this clone: Different DNA sequences within this sample yield the same CDR3. The rearrangement uses TRBV3-1 (or the pseudogene TRBV3-2) and TRBJ1-1; D is ambiguous. Germline CDR1 and CDR2: LGHDT and YNNKEL (reference sequence). The CDR3 runs to 13 residues. V lost 3 bases, J lost 0 bases, and 5 bases lay in between. The DNA for the CDR3 is TGTGCCAGCAGCCAGGACTTGAACACTGAAGCTTTCTTT. Amino acid sequence: CASSQDLNTEAFF.

This clone was recorded a few times. The CDR3 reads CASSYSLGPLYEQYF. The CDR3 nucleotides are TGTGCCAGCAGTTACTCGCTAGGTCCCCTCTACGAGCAGTACTTC. The chain employs TRBV6-5 and TRBJ2-7, with D unresolved. V lost 0 bases and J 3 bases, leaving 12 bases between the germline ends. Germline CDR1 MNHEY, CDR2 SVGAGI. The CDR3 has 15 amino acids.

The rearrangement joins TRBV15 to TRBJ1-6; D is undetermined. Per the germline V gene, CDR1 is LNHNV and CDR2 is YYDKDF (reference sequence). The V gene lost 0 bases and the J gene lost 7 bases, with 4 bases spanning the gap. The CDR3 totals 13 residues. CDR3 sequence reads: CATSRDQNSPLHF. CDR3 coding DNA: TGTGCCACCAGCAGAGATCAGAATTCACCCCTCCACTTT.

The chain uses TRBV9 and TRBJ2-5; 8 bases agree with TRBD1. Trimming took 1 base from V and 4 from J; bases not matched to a gene: 3. The CDR3 extends over 14 amino acids. The V gene's germline CDR1 is SGDLS and CDR2 YYNGEE. The CDR3 coding sequence is TGTGCCAGCAGCGTACTGGACAGGGTAGAGACCCAGTACTTC. Translating gives CASSVLDRVETQYF.

The chain is built from TRBV11-2 and TRBJ2-1; 8 positions match TRBD2. The CDR3 runs 14 residues. V lost 4 bases to trimming and J lost 5 bases; unmatched junction nucleotides: 4. Germline-derived CDR1 and CDR2 are SGHAT and FQNNGV. CDR3 protein: CASSSGREDNEQFF. CDR3 bases: TGTGCCAGCAGCTCGGGGCGGGAGGACAATGAGCAGTTCTTC.

The CDR3 loop is CASSLAGGETQYF. Written as DNA, the CDR3 is TGTGCCAGCAGCTTAGCGGGGGGGGAGACCCAGTACTTC. This sequence joins TRBV7-2 and TRBJ2-5, with TRBD2 identical over 7 bases. The CDR3 spans 13 residues. The V and J ends lost 0 bases and 5 bases, in that order; junction bases with no gene match: 0. Germline CDR1 SGHTA, CDR2 FQGNSA.

This clone was detected only once. The gene calls are TRBV12-5 and TRBJ1-1; weak D call: TRBD1 (6 bases). Germline V gene sequence: CDR1 LGHNT, CDR2 FRNRAP. This CDR3 is 12 amino acids long. Trimming pared 5 bases from V and 4 bases from J, leaving 8 bases between. The CDR3 region has the DNA TGTGCTAGTGGTCCGGACAGCACTGAAGCTTTCTTT. Residues: CASGPDSTEAFF. Filled out from reference TRBV12-5 and TRBJ1-1, the complete variable domain reads DARVTQTPRHKVTEMGQEVTMRCQPILGHNTVFWYRQTMMQGLELLAYFRNRAPLDDSGMPKDRFSAEMPDATLATLKIQPSEPRDSAVYFCASGPDSTEAFFGQGTRLTVV.

The chain recombines TRBV6-4 with TRBJ1-6; 9 bases agree with TRBD1. The junction had 3 bases not matched to a gene; V was cut back by 5 bases and J by 7 bases. This CDR3 spans 14 amino acids. Germline V gives CDR1 MRHNA, CDR2 SNTAGT. The CDR3 nucleotides read TGTGCCAGCAGTCCGACAGGGGGAAATTCACCCCTCCACTTT. This sequence encodes CASSPTGGNSPLHF.

Of note for this clone: Different DNA sequences within this sample yield the same CDR3. The chain couples TRBV5-8 to TRBJ2-7; no firm D call. V lost 0 bases and J 2 bases, leaving 6 bases between the germline ends. This CDR3 is 13 amino acids long. Germline V CDR1 and CDR2: SGHTS, YDEGEE. CDR3: CASSLGPTYEQYF. In DNA, the CDR3 is TGTGCCAGCAGCTTGGGGCCGACCTACGAGCAGTACTTC.

The V call is TRBV7-6, the J call TRBJ2-7; 9 bases line up with TRBD1. Germline values: CDR1 SGHVS, CDR2 FNYEAQ. Germline trimming cut 5 bases from V and 1 base from J; bases unmatched to any gene: 6. The CDR3 has 15 amino acids. CDR3 nucleotide sequence: TGTGCCAGCAGCGAACAGGGGGCGCGGTCCTACGAGCAGTACTTC. Translation: CASSEQGARSYEQYF.

The V call is TRBV6-1, the J call TRBJ1-5; D unclear. V was cut by 2 bases and J by 0 bases, with 8 bases left in between. Germline lookup yields CDR1 MNHNS and CDR2 SASEGT. The CDR3 extends over 15 amino acids. CDR3 bases: TGTGCCAGCAGTGAAAGACCGAGTAGCAATCAGCCCCAGCATTTT. Translating it yields CASSERPSSNQPQHF.

V and J are TRBV7-3 and TRBJ2-1; TRBD2 might be the D (7 bases). Looked up from germline, CDR1 is SGHTA and CDR2 is FQGTGA. The ends were cut back, 2 bases at V and 5 bases at J, with 10 bases in the middle. This CDR3 comprises 14 residues. The CDR3 coding sequence is TGTGCCAGCAGCTTAGCGGGGGCGAACAATGAGCAGTTCTTC. Residues: CASSLAGANNEQFF.

V and J are TRBV6-4 and TRBJ1-1; D ambiguous. The CDR3 extends over 14 amino acids. Per germline, CDR1 MRHNA and CDR2 SNTAGT. Trimming shortened V by 1 base and J by 1 base, and 7 bases separated the two germline ends. Here the CDR3 DNA reads TGTGCCAGCAGTGACTTGGGGAAGAACACTGAAGCTTTCTTT. This gives the protein CASSDLGKNTEAFF.

The genes are TRBV7-2 and TRBJ2-5; D is ambiguous. This CDR3 contains 14 residues. The V gene lost 5 bases and the J gene lost 0 bases, with 10 bases spanning the gap. Germline V gene lookup returns CDR1 SGHTA and CDR2 FQGNSA. For the CDR3, the DNA is TGTGCCAGCAGCCCCACATCGTACCAAGAGACCCAGTACTTC. Amino acid sequence: CASSPTSYQETQYF.

This chain joins TRBV11-1 and TRBJ2-7, with D uncertain. The germline V gene has CDR1 SGHAT and CDR2 FQDESV (reference sequence). The CDR3 totals 12 residues. The V end lost 2 bases, the J end lost 3 bases, and 5 bases lay between the germline ends. CDR3: CASSLLDYEQYF. The DNA of the CDR3 is TGTGCCAGCAGCTTATTAGACTACGAGCAGTACTTC. Drawing the rest from reference TRBV11-1 and TRBJ2-7, the complete variable domain is EAEVAQSPRYKITEKSQAVAFWCDPISGHATLYWYRQILGQGPELLVQFQDESVVDDSQLPKDRFSAERLKGVDSTLKIQPAELGDSAMYLCASSLLDYEQYFGPGTRLTVT.

V is TRBV5-5 and J is TRBJ2-2; 8 bases are shared with TRBD2. The CDR3 consists of 15 residues. J was trimmed by 1 base and V by 2 bases; bases with no gene match: 1. Germline V CDR1 and CDR2: SGHKS, YYEKEE (reference sequence). In DNA, the CDR3 is TGTGCCAGCAGCTTCCTAGCGGGGAACACCGGGGAGCTGTTTTTT. It specifies CASSFLAGNTGELFF.

This clone was counted a single time. The genes are TRBV27 and TRBJ1-3, with D unclear. V was clipped by 0 bases and J by 0 bases, with 3 bases between them. The CDR3 extends over 14 amino acids. Germline assignment: CDR1 MNHEY and CDR2 SMNVEV (reference sequence). CDR3 in DNA: TGTGCCAGCAGTTTATCCGGCTCTGGAAACACCATATATTTT. It is translated as CASSLSGSGNTIYF.

The chain recombines TRBV27 with TRBJ1-1, with 9 positions matching TRBD1. This CDR3 is 14 amino acids long. CDR1 is MNHEY, CDR2 SMNVEV, per germline (reference sequence). V shed 6 bases and J 0 bases; nucleotides not matched to a gene: 2. DNA for the CDR3: TGTGCCAGCAGCCGGACAGGGGTGAACACTGAAGCTTTCTTT. Protein product: CASSRTGVNTEAFF.

Remarks on this clone: Other DNA sequences of this sample code for an identical CDR3. This sequence joins TRBV18 and TRBJ1-5; D call uncertain. Deletions cut 2 bases from V and 1 base from J, with 6 bases between. The CDR3 has 14 residues. Germline V gives CDR1 KGHSH, CDR2 LQKENI. Here the CDR3 reads CASSPGVSNQPQHF. CDR3 nucleotide sequence: TGTGCCAGCTCACCAGGGGTCAGCAATCAGCCCCAGCATTTT.